The 17 T cell receptor beta chains reported below all come from one sample, sequenced in a study of cytomegalovirus exposure and HLA in healthy donors. PCR involved 60 Vbeta and 13 Jbeta primers. This table comes from immunoSEQ multiplex PCR, and its TCRdb copy is limited to in-frame clones, with some not included. Altogether 100,000 to 150,000 clones are present, around 77% being singletons, with the ten largest covering under 7%. The sequenced material came from PBMCs. Source of these receptors: a man in his late teens or twenties in good health and CMV-seropositive.

The chain combines TRBV7-9 with TRBJ2-7; a weak D match, TRBD1 (6 bases). V lost 4 bases to trimming and J lost 1 base, with 11 bases between them. The germline V gene has CDR1 SEHNR and CDR2 FQNEAQ (reference sequence). The CDR3 is made up of 14 amino acids. CDR3 protein: CASSSTRGSYEQYF. The CDR3 nucleotides read TGTGCCAGCAGCTCCACGAGGGGGTCCTACGAGCAGTACTTC.

V is TRBV6-1 and J is TRBJ2-3; D gene ambiguous. The V end was cut by 4 bases, the J end by 0 bases, with 11 bases between. This CDR3 has 15 amino acids. Germline V lookup: CDR1 MNHNS, CDR2 SASEGT. CDR3 amino acids: CASSGQKTSTDTQYF. In DNA form, the CDR3 reads TGTGCCAGCAGTGGACAAAAAACTAGCACAGATACGCAGTATTTT.

A note on this clone: The junction does not match germline at one end; this may be a read error. This chain uses TRBV7-6 with TRBJ2-6; maybe TRBD1 (5 bases). This CDR3 spans 19 amino acids. Germline CDR1 is SGHVS and CDR2 is FNYEAQ. The CDR3 sequence is CASSLLWSSSFSGANGLTF. The CDR3 coding sequence is TGTGCCAGCAGCTTACTTTGGAGTAGCAGCTTCTCTGGGGCCAACGGCCTGACTTTC.

The rearrangement links TRBV20-1 to TRBJ1-2, with D uncertain. There are 11 residues in the CDR3. Germline CDR1 and CDR2: DFQATT and SNEGSKA (reference sequence). CDR3 region: CSPSSVYGYTF. The CDR3 coding sequence is TGCAGCCCAAGTTCGGTCTATGGCTACACCTTC.

The rearrangement joins TRBV5-4 to TRBJ2-7; 8 bases align to TRBD1. Germline CDR1 SGHNT, CDR2 YYREEE (reference sequence). This CDR3 has 15 residues. V gave up 0 bases and J gave up 1 base; unmatched junction bases: 3. The CDR3 region is CASSLDQGASYEQYF. In DNA, the CDR3 is TGTGCCAGCAGCTTGGATCAGGGGGCGTCCTACGAGCAGTACTTC. Filled out from reference TRBV5-4 and TRBJ2-7, the complete variable domain reads ETGVTQSPTHLIKTRGQQVTLRCSSQSGHNTVSWYQQALGQGPQFIFQYYREEENGRGNFPPRFSGLQFPNYSSELNVNALELDDSALYLCASSLDQGASYEQYFGPGTRLTVT.

The chain's CDR3 is CASSLSPYGYTF. The CDR3 coding sequence is TGTGCCAGCAGTTTGTCCCCGTATGGCTACACCTTC. The chain uses TRBV28 and TRBJ1-2; D not certain. This CDR3 has 12 amino acids. Looked up from germline, CDR1 is MDHEN and CDR2 is SYDVKM. The ends were cut back, 3 bases at V and 5 bases at J, with 7 bases in the middle.

The chain is built from TRBV27 and TRBJ2-7; maybe TRBD1 (6 bases). The CDR3 length is 13 residues. The germline V gene has CDR1 MNHEY and CDR2 SMNVEV (reference sequence). Trimming took off 8 bases at V and 0 bases at J, with 11 bases between the two ends. CDR3 region: CASARTVSYEQYF. The DNA for the CDR3 is TGTGCCAGCGCACGGACAGTCTCCTACGAGCAGTACTTC.

This clone was counted a single time. V is TRBV5-5 and J is TRBJ1-3; 7 bases are a match to TRBD1. Germline CDR1 and CDR2: SGHKS and YYEKEE (reference sequence). Losses at the gene ends were 3 bases for V and 4 bases for J; bases not matched to a gene: 16. The CDR3 length is 18 residues. The CDR3 protein is CASSWRLLGQQQGNTIYF. The CDR3 DNA follows: TGTGCCAGCAGCTGGAGACTCCTGGGACAGCAACAGGGAAACACCATATATTTT.

The rearrangement joins TRBV6-5 to TRBJ1-4; unclear D gene. Trimming left V 0 bases short and J 6 bases short, with 5 bases between. This CDR3 has 13 amino acids. Germline CDR1 reads MNHEY; CDR2 reads SVGAGI. The CDR3 nucleotides read TGTGCCAGCAGTTACTCTTCCGATGAAAAACTGTTTTTT. It encodes CASSYSSDEKLFF.

The rearrangement joins TRBV9 to TRBJ1-1; D perhaps matches TRBD1 (6 bases). CDR1 is SGDLS, CDR2 YYNGEE, per germline. Trimming shortened V by 3 bases and J by 5 bases, and 11 bases separated the two germline ends. CDR3 length: 13 residues. In nucleotides, the CDR3 is TGTGCCAGCAGCGCCGAGGGGGTAACTGAAGCTTTCTTT. It specifies CASSAEGVTEAFF.

This clone showed up just once. This chain joins TRBV29-1 and TRBJ2-7, with D maybe TRBD1 (6 bases). V lost 6 bases and J 2 bases, leaving 11 bases between the germline ends. The CDR3 consists of 12 residues. Germline CDR1 SQVTM, CDR2 ANQGSEA. The CDR3 sequence is CSVRTATYEQYF. CDR3 bases: TGCAGCGTACGGACAGCTACCTACGAGCAGTACTTC.

V and J are TRBV7-8 and TRBJ2-5; 7 nucleotides match TRBD2. Looked up from germline, CDR1 is SGHVS and CDR2 is FQNEAQ. Unmatched junction bases numbered 12, after V lost 7 bases and J lost 4 bases. The CDR3 contains 15 residues. Written as DNA, the CDR3 is TGTGCCAGCACGGGTGTGGGCGGGGGTTTAGAGACCCAGTACTTC. Encoded protein: CASTGVGGGLETQYF.

Concerning this clone: The same CDR3 is also encoded by other DNA sequences in this sample. The chain couples TRBV7-8 to TRBJ2-7; tentative D call: TRBD1 (6 bases). Germline V gene data show CDR1 as SGHVS and CDR2 as FQNEAQ. The CDR3 covers 17 residues. V dropped 5 bases and J dropped 4 bases, with 24 bases sitting between them. CDR3 amino acids: CASSQRTTGSLYYEQYF. CDR3 DNA: TGTGCCAGCAGCCAACGTACGACAGGTTCCCTCTATTACGAGCAGTACTTC.

This sequence joins TRBV27 and TRBJ2-2, with a tentative D call TRBD2 (6 bases). This CDR3 comprises 13 residues. Germline CDR1 is MNHEY and CDR2 is SMNVEV (reference sequence). The ends were cut back, 3 bases at V and 6 bases at J, with 8 bases in the middle. CDR3 residues: CASSFSGAGELFF. For the CDR3, the DNA is TGTGCCAGCAGTTTTTCGGGGGCCGGGGAGCTGTTTTTT.

The chain is built from TRBV7-3 and TRBJ2-7; perhaps TRBD1 as D (5 bases). The CDR3 is made up of 13 amino acids. Trimming left V 5 bases short and J 1 base short, with 9 bases between. From germline, CDR1 is SGHTA and CDR2 FQGTGA. CDR3 in DNA: TGTGCCAGCAGCGCTCAGGGTTCCTACGAGCAGTACTTC. Residues: CASSAQGSYEQYF.

The chain is built from TRBV5-1 and TRBJ1-1, with 7 bases that match TRBD1. The CDR3 totals 15 residues. Trimming removed 4 bases from V and 7 bases from J; junction bases left unmatched: 13. Germline assignment: CDR1 SGHRS and CDR2 YFSETQ. Written as DNA, the CDR3 is TGCGCCAGCAGCGTCTATTCAGGGGGGTCCGGTGAAGCTTTCTTT. Encoded protein: CASSVYSGGSGEAFF.

This chain joins TRBV7-9 and TRBJ1-6; no clear D gene. This CDR3 contains 13 residues. Germline CDR1 SEHNR, CDR2 FQNEAQ (reference sequence). Trimming took off 2 bases at V and 15 bases at J, with 14 bases between the two ends. The CDR3 is CASSLRPPDYLHF. In DNA form, the CDR3 reads TGTGCCAGCAGCTTAAGACCCCCGGACTACCTCCACTTT.